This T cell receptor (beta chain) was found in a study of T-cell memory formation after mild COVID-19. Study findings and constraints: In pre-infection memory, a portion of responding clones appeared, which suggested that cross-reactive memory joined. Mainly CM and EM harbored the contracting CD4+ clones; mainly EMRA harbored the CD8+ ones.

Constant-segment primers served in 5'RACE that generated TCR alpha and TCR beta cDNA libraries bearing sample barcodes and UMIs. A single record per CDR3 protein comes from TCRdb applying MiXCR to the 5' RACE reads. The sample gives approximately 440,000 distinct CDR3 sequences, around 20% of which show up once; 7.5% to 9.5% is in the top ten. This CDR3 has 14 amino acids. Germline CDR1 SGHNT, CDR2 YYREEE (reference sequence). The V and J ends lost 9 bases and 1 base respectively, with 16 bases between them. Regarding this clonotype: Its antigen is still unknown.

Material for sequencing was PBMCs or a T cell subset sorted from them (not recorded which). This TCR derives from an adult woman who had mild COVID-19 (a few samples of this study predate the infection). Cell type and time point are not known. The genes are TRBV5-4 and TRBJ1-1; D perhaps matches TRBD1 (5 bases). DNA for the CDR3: TGTGCCACCCTCTCCCGCGACAGGAACACTGAAGCTTTCTTT. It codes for CATLSRDRNTEAFF.